These 21 T cell receptor beta chains came from one sample sequenced in a study of blood T cell repertoires in COVID-19. The table came from immunoSEQ multiplex PCR; TCRdb's copy has only in-frame clones and leaves some out. The sample holds about 480,000 clones; 70% to 90% are singletons and the top ten take 1.5% to 2%. The material sequenced was PBMCs or T cells enriched from blood (not recorded which). The receptor source for this set is a woman between 40 and 55 years old who had recovered from COVID-19.

The rearrangement joins TRBV5-6 to TRBJ1-5; possibly TRBD1 for D (5 bases). The ends were cut back, 3 bases at V and 11 bases at J, with 9 bases in the middle. The CDR3 totals 11 residues. In germline, CDR1 is SGHDT, CDR2 YYEEEE. Here the CDR3 reads CASSSDSSQHF. The CDR3 DNA follows: TGTGCCAGCAGCTCAGACAGTTCCCAGCATTTT.

This sequence joins TRBV7-2 and TRBJ2-7, with D maybe TRBD2 (6 bases). This CDR3 has 14 residues. The ends were cut back, 4 bases at V and 4 bases at J, with 14 bases in the middle. The germline CDR1 and CDR2 sequences are SGHTA and FQGNSA. CDR3 region: CASSSYGRGYEQYF. Written as DNA, the CDR3 is TGTGCCAGCAGCTCGTACGGGAGAGGATACGAGCAGTACTTC.

This clone was observed once. This chain joins TRBV19 and TRBJ1-1; the D gene is possibly TRBD1 (5 bases). Germline CDR1 and CDR2: LNHDA and SQIVND (reference sequence). V lost 2 bases and J 10 bases, leaving 23 bases between the germline ends. The CDR3 runs to 16 residues. The CDR3 DNA reads TGTGCCAGTAGTATAACAGACGGTGTAAGGGGTGAAAGAGCTTTCTTT. This sequence encodes CASSITDGVRGERAFF. Full variable domain (outside the CDR3, taken from reference TRBV19 and TRBJ1-1): DGGITQSPKYLFRKEGQNVTLSCEQNLNHDAMYWYRQDPGQGLRLIYYSQIVNDFQKGDIAEGYSVSREKKESFPLTVTSAQKNPTAFYLCASSITDGVRGERAFFGQGTRLTVV.

The chain employs TRBV4-2 and TRBJ1-2; possibly TRBD1 for D (6 bases). The CDR3 has 16 amino acids. Germline loops: CDR1 LGHNA, CDR2 YNFKEQ. Deletions cut 0 bases from V and 3 bases from J, with 14 bases between. The CDR3 protein is CASSQEGGGRYYGYTF. The CDR3, as DNA: TGTGCCAGCAGCCAAGAGGGAGGGGGGCGCTACTATGGCTACACCTTC.

This chain uses TRBV11-2 with TRBJ2-7; TRBD2 matches at 8 bases. Germline values: CDR1 SGHAT, CDR2 FQNNGV. The junction had 9 bases not matched to a gene; V was cut back by 5 bases and J by 3 bases. The CDR3 has 15 residues. In DNA, the CDR3 is TGTGCCAGCAGCCCCTCTGTCGGGGGGGGCTACGAGCAGTACTTC. Amino acids: CASSPSVGGGYEQYF.

The chain has TRBV6-2 or TRBV6-3 and TRBJ2-2; TRBD2 is a possible D gene (5 bases). The V end lost 2 bases, the J end lost 7 bases, and 11 bases lay between the germline ends. This CDR3 spans 14 amino acids. The V gene's germline CDR1 is MNHEY and CDR2 SVGEGT. The DNA of the CDR3 is TGTGCCAGCAGTTACGGCGGGTTTATCGGGGAGCTGTTTTTT. It encodes CASSYGGFIGELFF.

Here the CDR3 DNA reads TGTGCCAGCAGCCCACGACAGGGGGCGCGACGCGAGCAGTACTTC. Its protein is CASSPRQGARREQYF. J is TRBJ2-7 and V is TRBV14; TRBD1 aligns across 10 bases. CDR3 length: 15 amino acids. Germline V gene sequence: CDR1 SGHDN, CDR2 FVKESK. J was trimmed by 6 bases and V by 4 bases; bases with no gene match: 9.

This chain joins TRBV11-2 and TRBJ2-3; the D gene is possibly TRBD2 (5 bases). With 5 bases removed from V and 5 bases from J, the gap between germline ends came to 8 bases. The CDR3 length is 12 residues. The germline V gene encodes CDR1 SGHAT and CDR2 FQNNGV. The CDR3 is CASSHSGDTQYF. The DNA for the CDR3 is TGTGCCAGCAGCCACAGCGGAGATACGCAGTATTTT.

This clone was picked up many times. This CDR3 is CASSLAELTSYEQYF. In DNA, the CDR3 is TGCGCCAGCAGCCTAGCGGAGCTAACCTCCTACGAGCAGTACTTC. The chain uses TRBV4-1 and TRBJ2-7; tentative D call: TRBD2 (6 bases). This CDR3 comprises 15 residues. Germline V gives CDR1 MGHRA, CDR2 YSYEKL. V was shortened by 4 bases and J by 0 bases, with 13 bases between the two germline ends.

J is TRBJ2-1 and V is TRBV2; D gene uncertain. The germline V gene encodes CDR1 SNHLY and CDR2 FYNNEI. Trimming cost V 2 bases and J 7 bases, with 6 bases left between them. The CDR3 runs 12 residues. CDR3 in DNA: TGTGCCAGCAGTGAACAGTCGAATGAGCAGTTCTTC. It codes for CASSEQSNEQFF.

The CDR3 DNA sequence: TGCGCCAGCAGTACTTGGGGGGAGCCTTACGAGCAGTACTTC. It yields the protein CASSTWGEPYEQYF. This chain joins TRBV10-1 and TRBJ2-7; TRBD2 might be the D (6 bases). V lost 5 bases to trimming and J lost 4 bases, with 15 bases between them. The CDR3 covers 14 residues. Germline loops: CDR1 WNHNN, CDR2 SYGVQD (reference sequence).

The J gene is TRBJ2-2, the V gene TRBV5-4; D is perhaps TRBD2 (5 bases). Germline V gene sequence: CDR1 SGHNT, CDR2 YYREEE (reference sequence). The germline V and J ends were trimmed by 0 bases and 3 bases, with 6 bases remaining between them. This CDR3 comprises 14 residues. Here the CDR3 DNA reads TGTGCCAGCAGCTTGGACGGGGACACCGGGGAGCTGTTTTTT. Amino acids: CASSLDGDTGELFF.

The rearrangement links TRBV6-2 or TRBV6-3 to TRBJ2-1, with TRBD2 matching 7 bases. Germline CDR1 and CDR2: MNHEY and SVGEGT. V was pared by 2 bases and J by 4 bases, with 5 bases of the junction left unmatched. The CDR3 contains 15 residues. The CDR3 region is CASSYQGLMYNEQFF. The CDR3 DNA follows: TGTGCCAGCAGTTACCAGGGACTAATGTACAATGAGCAGTTCTTC.

V and J are TRBV5-1 and TRBJ2-1; TRBD2 matches at 11 bases. This CDR3 contains 15 residues. Germline CDR1 is SGHRS and CDR2 is YFSETQ. J lost 5 bases, V lost 2 bases, and 3 bases had no gene match. CDR3 coding DNA: TGCGCCAGCAGCTTACTAGCGGGAGCCGACAATGAGCAGTTCTTC. The encoded protein is CASSLLAGADNEQFF.

J is TRBJ1-1 and V is TRBV11-3; TRBD1 aligns across 9 bases. Germline-derived CDR1 and CDR2 are SGHNT and YENEEA. This CDR3 spans 13 amino acids. V shed 5 bases, J shed 3 bases, and the junction held 1 base outside the gene matches. CDR3 residues: CASSGQGHTEAFF. CDR3 DNA: TGTGCCAGCAGCGGACAGGGGCACACTGAAGCTTTCTTT. The entire variable domain, with the rest obtained from reference TRBV11-3 and TRBJ1-1, is as follows: EAGVVQSPRYKIIEKKQPVAFWCNPISGHNTLYWYLQNLGQGPELLIRYENEEAVDDSQLPKDRFSAERLKGVDSTLKIQPAELGDSAVYLCASSGQGHTEAFFGQGTRLTVV.

The J gene is TRBJ2-1, the V gene TRBV27; 8 bases map to TRBD2. After removal of 6 bases from V and 10 bases from J, the junction contained 14 bases not matched to a gene. The CDR3 sequence is 15 residues long. Germline V gene lookup returns CDR1 MNHEY and CDR2 SMNVEV (reference sequence). DNA for the CDR3: TGTGCCAGCAGCCTAGCCGGGACTAGTGTCGGGGAGCAGTTCTTC. As protein: CASSLAGTSVGEQFF.

This rearrangement joins TRBV3-1 (or the pseudogene TRBV3-2) to TRBJ2-1, with D unclear. The CDR3 sequence is 12 residues long. Germline assignment: CDR1 LGHDT and CDR2 YNNKEL (reference sequence). The V and J ends lost 1 base and 10 bases respectively, with 8 bases between them. The CDR3 loop is CASSQVGREQFF. DNA for the CDR3: TGTGCCAGCAGCCAAGTCGGTCGAGAGCAGTTCTTC.

The CDR3 DNA reads as TGTGCCAGCGGACCGGGACAGGGCTACAATGAGCAGTTCTTC. This encodes CASGPGQGYNEQFF. V gene TRBV27 combines with J gene TRBJ2-1; 9 positions match TRBD1. The germline CDR1 and CDR2 sequences are MNHEY and SMNVEV (reference sequence). Trimming took 8 bases from V and 3 from J; bases not matched to a gene: 5. The CDR3 is made up of 14 amino acids.

This clone has more than one count but fewer than ten. The genes are TRBV6-2 or TRBV6-3 and TRBJ1-5; D is possibly TRBD1 (5 bases). This CDR3 contains 17 residues. Between the trimmed V and J ends, which lost 6 bases and 6 bases, there was a span of 24 bases. Germline CDR1 reads MNHEY; CDR2 reads SVGEGT. CDR3 amino acids: CASSPDSGPSRTQPQHF. CDR3 DNA sequence: TGTGCCAGCAGCCCTGACAGTGGACCCAGCCGGACTCAGCCCCAGCATTTT.

This clone has just one count. This chain connects TRBV11-3 to TRBJ1-1; D is unresolved. Trimming took 5 bases from V and 1 from J, leaving 8 bases between them. The CDR3 totals 13 residues. CDR1 and CDR2 (germline): SGHNT, YENEEA. The CDR3 sequence is CASSPGGNTEAFF. CDR3 coding DNA: TGTGCCAGCAGCCCAGGAGGGAACACTGAAGCTTTCTTT.

The chain carries TRBV7-8 and TRBJ2-5; TRBD2 matches at 9 bases. This CDR3 has 16 amino acids. The J segment lost 1 base and the V segment lost 1 base, leaving 4 bases of the junction unmatched. CDR1 and CDR2 (germline): SGHVS, FQNEAQ. CDR3 sequence: CASSLGSSGIQETQYF. CDR3 sequence (DNA): TGTGCCAGCAGCTTAGGGTCTAGCGGGATCCAAGAGACCCAGTACTTC.